The clone carrying this T cell receptor (beta chain) was picked up many times. Its antigen is currently unknown. From germline, CDR1 is SGHDN and CDR2 FVKESK. V gave up 4 bases and J gave up 4 bases; unmatched junction bases: 7. The CDR3 extends over 15 amino acids. Carried by each TCR cDNA molecule was a unique molecular identifier. Each CDR3 protein is one row after TCRdb ran MiXCR on the 5' RACE reads. The table has some 52,000 distinct CDR3 sequences, less than 8.5% seen once. These data come from a study of spatial heterogeneity in lung cancer. At the level of the study: Alpha-chain sequences were detected in numbers that were consistently lower than beta-chain sequences. Findings of the study overall: Resection saw ubiquitous expanded tumor TCRs appear in blood more than follow-up did.

Time point defined: sample taken at primary tumor resection. The study sequenced unsorted whole RNA from tumor, nontumor lung or frozen PBMC. 72 TRACERx patients with early, untreated non-small cell lung cancer donated samples. This chain links TRBV14 with TRBJ2-1, with 7 bases identical to TRBD1. Sequenced material: PBMCs, taken at surgery. This sequence was found in a female donor with early-stage non-small cell lung cancer. The CDR3 bases are TGTGCCAGCAGCCGGAACAGGGGAATGTACAATGAGCAGTTCTTC. This translates into CASSRNRGMYNEQFF. Full variable domain (outside the CDR3, taken from reference TRBV14 and TRBJ2-1): EAGVTQFPSHSVIEKGQTVTLRCDPISGHDNLYWYRRVMGKEIKFLLHFVKESKQDESGMPNNRFLAERTGGTYSTLKVQPAELEDSGVYFCASSRNRGMYNEQFFGPGTRLTVL.